The rows below give T cell receptor beta chains drawn from one sample of a study of blood T cell repertoires in COVID-19. Repertoires were generated with immunoSEQ multiplex PCR, while TCRdb's copy carries only in-frame clones and drops some. The sample contains about 330,000 clones, over 75% of which appear only once. Input material: peripheral blood. Every receptor here comes from a woman between 50 and 59 years old with active or convalescent COVID-19. Each CDR3 is given with its conserved first and last residue. A D gene is named only where the DNA matches it firmly. Size is stated for part of the rows, as once, few or many counts, or as a class when the clone is expanded.

TRBJ2-3 NA NA TRBV7-3 14 TGTGCCAGCAGCTCGGAGTGGGGGGCAGATACGCAGTATTTT CASSSEWGADTQYF
TRBJ2-1 NA TRBD1 TRBV28 14 TGTGCCAGCAGTTTCGTGAGGACAGGGAGTGAGCAGTTCTTC CASSFVRTGSEQFF
TRBJ2-7 NA NA TRBV29-1 10 TGCAGCGTTGTAGCGAGCGAGCAGTACTTC CSVVASEQYF
TRBJ2-3 NA TRBD2 TRBV7-3 19 TGTGCCAGCAGCTTAAGTGTAGGACTAGCGGGGCTGAGCACAGATACGCAGTATTTT CASSLSVGLAGLSTDTQYF
TRBJ1-2 NA NA TRBV24-1 15 TGTGCCACCAGTGCCCCGACAGGCCCTAACTATGGCTACACCTTC CATSAPTGPNYGYTF
TRBJ2-2 NA TRBD1 TRBV5-4 17 TGTGCCAGCAGCCCGTCAGGGGGTCCCGCGAACACCGGGGAGCTGTTTTTT CASSPSGGPANTGELFF
TRBJ2-5 NA TRBD2 TRBV6-2/TRBV6-3 16 TGTGCCAGCAGTTGGGGACTAGCGGGGGGCCAAGAGACCCAGTACTTC CASSWGLAGGQETQYF
TRBJ2-4 NA NA TRBV5-6 16 TGTGCCAGCAGCGTCGGGACTTCGGTCGCCAAAAACATTCAGTACTTC CASSVGTSVAKNIQYF
TRBJ2-7 once NA TRBV27 14 TGTGCCAGCAGTTTAGCGGGTTTATCCTACGAGCAGTACTTC CASSLAGLSYEQYF
TRBJ2-3 NA NA TRBV6-5 13 TGTGCCAGCAGTCCAGGACAGCCCGGGACGCAGTATTTT CASSPGQPGTQYF
TRBJ1-2 NA TRBD1 TRBV29-1 11 TGCAGCTCGGGACAGGACTATGGCTACACCTTC CSSGQDYGYTF
TRBJ1-5 NA NA TRBV21-1 14 TGTGCCAGCAGCAAACTATACAGCAATCAGCCCCAGCATTTT CASSKLYSNQPQHF
TRBJ2-2 NA NA TRBV19 15 TGTGCCAGTAGTACGGCGCAGGGACTTTCCCGGGAGCTGTTTTTT CASSTAQGLSRELFF
TRBJ1-1 NA TRBD1 TRBV18 15 TGTGCCAGCTCACGGAGGACAGGGCGGAACACTGAAGCTTTCTTT CASSRRTGRNTEAFF
TRBJ2-7 NA TRBD1 TRBV27 15 TGTGCCAGCAGTTTAGAGGGACAGGGGGCGGGTGAGCAGTACTTC CASSLEGQGAGEQYF
TRBJ1-6 few TRBD1 TRBV30 15 TGTGCCTGGGCACAGGGGGCGACCTATAATTCACCCCTCCACTTT CAWAQGATYNSPLHF
TRBJ2-5 NA NA TRBV7-8 15 TGTGCCAGCAGCTTCGACAGAAGAAGGGAAGAGACCCAGTACTTC CASSFDRRREETQYF
TRBJ2-3 NA NA TRBV24-1 13 TGTGCCACCAGTTACAGTAACACCGATACGCAGTATTTT CATSYSNTDTQYF
TRBJ1-1 few TRBD1 TRBV10-3 15 TGTGCCATCAGTGGCCCGGGACAGGGAAACACTGAAGCTTTCTTT CAISGPGQGNTEAFF
TRBJ1-1 NA NA TRBV7-3 14 TGTGCCACCACTGAGGGCCCCATGAACACTGAAGCTTTCTTT CATTEGPMNTEAFF
TRBJ2-7 NA TRBD1 TRBV18 14 TGTGCCAGCGCTCGCGACAGGGGGCGCGACGAGCAGTACTTC CASARDRGRDEQYF
TRBJ1-2 NA NA TRBV27 14 TGTGCCAGCAGTTTACCCGGACACCCCTATGGCTACACCTTC CASSLPGHPYGYTF
TRBJ2-2 NA TRBD1 TRBV6-5 13 TGTGCCAGCACCCCGACAGGGGCCGGGGAGCTGTTTTTT CASTPTGAGELFF
TRBJ2-1 NA NA TRBV18 14 TGTGCCAGCCCCATGGGCGTGGGTTACAATGAGCAGTTCTTC CASPMGVGYNEQFF